The 29 T cell receptor beta chains reported below all come from one sample, sequenced in a study of blood T cell repertoires in COVID-19. Sequencing used immunoSEQ multiplex PCR; TCRdb keeps in-frame clones, though not all of them. This repertoire shows over 250,000 clones, nearly 90% found once; its top ten account for 0.75% to 1%. The source material was PBMCs or T cells enriched from blood (not recorded which). Source of these receptors: a woman aged 25 to 39 who had recovered from COVID-19.

This chain uses TRBV24-1 with TRBJ1-2; 7 bases align to TRBD1. The CDR3 contains 14 residues. V gave up 3 bases and J gave up 2 bases; unmatched junction bases: 2. Germline CDR1 KGHDR, CDR2 SFDVKD. The CDR3 DNA is TGTGCCACCAGTGATAGACAGGGCAACTATGGCTACACCTTC. Amino acids: CATSDRQGNYGYTF.

Turning to this clone: The same CDR3 also results from other DNA sequences found in this sample. J is TRBJ2-3 and V is TRBV24-1; 7 bases map to TRBD1. CDR3 length equals 15 residues. From germline, CDR1 is KGHDR and CDR2 SFDVKD. V shed 4 bases, J shed 1 base, and the junction held 4 bases outside the gene matches. CDR3 nucleotide sequence: TGTGCCACCAGTGACCCAGGACAGGGCACAGATACGCAGTATTTT. Its translation is CATSDPGQGTDTQYF.

This clone was found once. The chain couples TRBV27 to TRBJ1-5; 7 bases agree with TRBD1. The germline gives CDR1 MNHEY, CDR2 SMNVEV (reference sequence). Unmatched junction bases numbered 8, after V lost 4 bases and J lost 5 bases. The CDR3 extends over 15 amino acids. The CDR3 DNA reads as TGTGCCAGCAGTTCCGGTAACAGGGGCGATCAGCCCCAGCATTTT. Its translation: CASSSGNRGDQPQHF.

The V gene is TRBV15, the J gene TRBJ2-2, with 11 bases identical to TRBD1. This CDR3 has 20 amino acids. In germline, CDR1 is LNHNV, CDR2 YYDKDF (reference sequence). The trim removed 1 base at V and 5 bases at J, leaving 15 bases unmatched. CDR3 amino acids: CATSRVDRDRGYIRTGELFF. The CDR3 bases are TGTGCCACCAGCAGAGTTGATCGGGACAGGGGGTATATTAGGACCGGGGAGCTGTTTTTT.

The chain has TRBV5-6 and TRBJ2-7; 10 bases agree with TRBD2. The CDR3 totals 14 residues. Germline values: CDR1 SGHDT, CDR2 YYEEEE. V shed 3 bases, J shed 1 base, and the junction held 1 base outside the gene matches. As DNA, the CDR3 is TGTGCCAGCAGCTCACTAGCGGGATCCTACGAGCAGTACTTC. Its translation is CASSSLAGSYEQYF.

The chain carries TRBV5-1 and TRBJ2-1; 9 bases match TRBD2. CDR1 is SGHRS, CDR2 YFSETQ, per germline. J lost 2 bases, V lost 4 bases, and 13 bases had no gene match. CDR3 length: 18 residues. This CDR3 is CASSIGTVAGVAYNEQFF. The CDR3 bases are TGCGCCAGCAGCATTGGGACCGTAGCGGGGGTGGCCTACAATGAGCAGTTCTTC. The whole variable domain, remainder taken from reference TRBV5-1 and TRBJ2-1, is KAGVTQTPRYLIKTRGQQVTLSCSPISGHRSVSWYQQTPGQGLQFLFEYFSETQRNKGNFPGRFSGRQFSNSRSEMNVSTLELGDSALYLCASSIGTVAGVAYNEQFFGPGTRLTVL.

The genes are TRBV28 and TRBJ2-7; 9 bases line up with TRBD1. The V gene's germline CDR1 is MDHEN and CDR2 SYDVKM. V gave up 2 bases and J gave up 8 bases; unmatched junction bases: 13. The CDR3 has 16 residues. The CDR3 sequence: CASSLAGDRQGGKQYF. For the CDR3, the DNA is TGTGCCAGCAGTTTAGCGGGGGATCGACAGGGGGGTAAGCAGTACTTC.

The chain carries TRBV5-1 and TRBJ2-7, with D unclear. The CDR3 sequence is 14 residues long. Trimming removed 0 bases at V and 1 base at J, with 8 bases between. CDR1 is SGHRS, CDR2 YFSETQ, per germline. CDR3 amino acids: CASSLVPGSYEQYF. CDR3 DNA sequence: TGCGCCAGCAGCTTGGTCCCGGGTTCCTACGAGCAGTACTTC.

This sequence joins TRBV5-4 and TRBJ1-5; TRBD1 matches 7 bases. Germline assignment: CDR1 SGHNT and CDR2 YYREEE (reference sequence). Trimming at V came to 2 bases and at J to 3 bases, leaving 5 bases not matched to a gene. The CDR3 has 15 amino acids. The CDR3 is CASSFDGQANQPQHF. CDR3 in DNA: TGTGCCAGCAGCTTTGACGGACAGGCCAATCAGCCCCAGCATTTT.

The chain is built from TRBV5-1 and TRBJ2-7; D might be TRBD2 (6 bases). V lost 0 bases and J 1 base, leaving 20 bases between the germline ends. CDR3 length: 18 amino acids. Germline V lookup: CDR1 SGHRS, CDR2 YFSETQ. The DNA of the CDR3 is TGCGCCAGCAGCTTGGCCCGACTAGGGGACGCCAGATCCTACGAGCAGTACTTC. Amino acid sequence: CASSLARLGDARSYEQYF.

V and J are TRBV4-1 and TRBJ2-2; maybe TRBD1 (7 bases). Trimming took off 0 bases at V and 1 base at J, with 12 bases between the two ends. This CDR3 contains 17 residues. CDR1 and CDR2 from the germline V gene are MGHRA and YSYEKL. CDR3 sequence: CASSQEGQGGNTGELFF. The CDR3 region has the DNA TGCGCCAGCAGCCAAGAAGGGCAGGGGGGGAACACCGGGGAGCTGTTTTTT.

This chain joins TRBV27 and TRBJ2-5; D unresolved. Germline V gives CDR1 MNHEY, CDR2 SMNVEV (reference sequence). The CDR3 sequence is 13 residues long. Between the trimmed V and J ends, which lost 4 bases and 0 bases, there was a span of 6 bases. For the CDR3, the DNA is TGTGCCAGCAGTTGGTACTACCAAGAGACCCAGTACTTC. It encodes CASSWYYQETQYF.

J is TRBJ1-6 and V is TRBV28; TRBD1 aligns across 9 bases. The CDR3 is 16 residues long. Per the germline V gene, CDR1 is MDHEN and CDR2 is SYDVKM. The V and J ends lost 4 bases and 10 bases, in that order; junction bases with no gene match: 11. The CDR3 nucleotides are TGTGCCAGCAGTTACACGGACAGGGGAATGAAGTCACCCCTCCACTTT. This encodes CASSYTDRGMKSPLHF.

The V call is TRBV7-8, the J call TRBJ2-7; 9 nucleotides agree with TRBD2. V lost 5 bases, J lost 3 bases, and 8 bases stayed unmatched. The CDR3 runs 15 residues. CDR1 and CDR2 (germline): SGHVS, FQNEAQ. DNA of the CDR3: TGTGCCAGCAGCGACGTAGCGGGGGTCAACTACGAGCAGTACTTC. Protein sequence: CASSDVAGVNYEQYF.

The V gene is TRBV30, the J gene TRBJ1-5; D is uncertain. Trimming pared 0 bases from V and 7 bases from J, leaving 10 bases between. Germline CDR1 is GTSNPN and CDR2 is SVGIG (reference sequence). The CDR3 length is 13 residues. The CDR3 bases are TGTGCCTGGAGTGTACTGGGGAGCCAGCCCCAGCATTTT. This codes for CAWSVLGSQPQHF.

This clone was picked up a small number of times. The chain uses TRBV27 and TRBJ2-7, with D perhaps TRBD1 (6 bases). Germline V CDR1 and CDR2: MNHEY, SMNVEV (reference sequence). Trimming shortened V by 2 bases and J by 4 bases, and 12 bases separated the two germline ends. This CDR3 spans 14 amino acids. The CDR3 bases are TGTGCCAGCAGTTTAATGGGGGCCGGGTACGAGCAGTACTTC. Its protein is CASSLMGAGYEQYF.

The gene calls are TRBV18 and TRBJ1-6; weak D call: TRBD1 (5 bases). V shed 3 bases and J shed 4 bases, with 16 bases lying between them. CDR3 length: 17 residues. The germline V gene encodes CDR1 KGHSH and CDR2 LQKENI. The CDR3 loop is CASSPTGGGAYNSPLHF. CDR3 DNA sequence: TGTGCCAGCTCACCCACGGGGGGGGGTGCTTATAATTCACCCCTCCACTTT.

The chain links TRBV19 to TRBJ1-2, with 7 bases fitting TRBD1. This CDR3 spans 14 amino acids. The germline V gene encodes CDR1 LNHDA and CDR2 SQIVND (reference sequence). The trim removed 9 bases at V and 5 bases at J, leaving 12 bases unmatched. As DNA, the CDR3 is TGTGCCAGCGGACAGGTCTCCGAGGGTTATGGCTACACCTTC. Amino acid sequence: CASGQVSEGYGYTF.

The rearrangement joins TRBV28 to TRBJ1-4, with TRBD1 as a possible D gene (5 bases). Trimming took 5 bases from V and 4 from J, leaving 20 bases between them. The CDR3 consists of 17 residues. The germline V gene encodes CDR1 MDHEN and CDR2 SYDVKM. CDR3 loop: CASSPITQTEFNEKLFF. The CDR3 DNA sequence: TGTGCCAGCAGTCCCATCACGCAGACAGAGTTTAATGAAAAACTGTTTTTT. Looking up the rest from reference TRBV28 and TRBJ1-4 gives the full variable domain: DVKVTQSSRYLVKRTGEKVFLECVQDMDHENMFWYRQDPGLGLRLIYFSYDVKMKEKGDIPEGYSVSREKKERFSLILESASTNQTSMYLCASSPITQTEFNEKLFFGSGTQLSVL.

The V gene is TRBV7-3, the J gene TRBJ2-7; D might be TRBD2 (5 bases). With 5 bases removed from V and 6 bases from J, the gap between germline ends came to 14 bases. This CDR3 region has 13 residues. Germline assignment: CDR1 SGHTA and CDR2 FQGTGA. As DNA, the CDR3 is TGTGCCAGCAGCACCCAACTAGGATCCGAGCAGTACTTC. Its translation: CASSTQLGSEQYF.

J is TRBJ2-7 and V is TRBV29-1; 8 bases align to TRBD1. CDR1 SQVTM and CDR2 ANQGSEA come from the germline V gene. The CDR3 is made up of 14 amino acids. Trimming removed 2 bases from V and 7 bases from J; junction bases left unmatched: 10. CDR3 amino acids: CSVERTGLRTEQYF. CDR3 coding DNA: TGCAGCGTTGAAAGGACAGGGCTACGTACGGAGCAGTACTTC.

V and J are TRBV2 and TRBJ2-3, with D perhaps matching TRBD2 (6 bases). V shed 1 base and J shed 0 bases, with 11 bases lying between them. Germline CDR1 and CDR2: SNHLY and FYNNEI. The CDR3 covers 16 residues. Here the CDR3 reads CASSEVVSGSTDTQYF. In DNA form, the CDR3 reads TGTGCCAGCAGTGAAGTTGTTAGCGGCAGCACAGATACGCAGTATTTT.

This clone was observed many times. The chain combines TRBV18 with TRBJ2-3, with TRBD2 identical over 7 bases. The CDR3 covers 16 residues. Germline lookup yields CDR1 KGHSH and CDR2 LQKENI. V lost 2 bases to trimming and J lost 2 bases; unmatched junction nucleotides: 7. This chain's CDR3 is CASSPYEGGITDTQYF. As DNA, the CDR3 is TGTGCCAGCTCACCATATGAGGGAGGGATCACAGATACGCAGTATTTT.

The chain is built from TRBV7-2 and TRBJ2-7, with 9 bases that match TRBD1. The V gene end was trimmed by 4 bases and the J gene end by 3 bases; junction bases not matched to a gene: 4. The CDR3 spans 14 residues. CDR1 and CDR2 (germline): SGHTA, FQGNSA. CDR3: CASSSPTGGYEQYF. The CDR3 bases are TGTGCCAGCAGCTCGCCGACAGGGGGCTACGAGCAGTACTTC.

V is TRBV19 and J is TRBJ2-3, with 9 bases matching TRBD2. With 2 bases clipped from V and 9 bases from J, the junction kept 18 bases outside the gene matches. The CDR3 contains 18 residues. In germline, CDR1 is LNHDA, CDR2 SQIVND (reference sequence). The DNA of the CDR3 is TGTGCCAGTAGTATAAGGGGGCTTGCGGGAGGGGCAGTTCGGACGCAGTATTTT. It is translated as CASSIRGLAGGAVRTQYF.

The rearrangement uses TRBV11-3 and TRBJ2-5; a weak D match, TRBD2 (5 bases). The CDR3 runs 13 residues. V lost 2 bases to trimming and J lost 5 bases, with 9 bases between them. Per germline, CDR1 SGHNT and CDR2 YENEEA. The DNA for the CDR3 is TGTGCCAGCAGCTTACAGGCGGGTGAGACCCAGTACTTC. Its translation: CASSLQAGETQYF.

The rearrangement uses TRBV24-1 and TRBJ2-7; D is perhaps TRBD1 (6 bases). With 2 bases removed from V and 0 bases from J, the gap between germline ends came to 10 bases. CDR1 is KGHDR and CDR2 is SFDVKD in the germline V gene. The CDR3 is 15 residues long. The DNA of the CDR3 is TGTGCCACCAGTGATTCTGGCAGGGGCTCCTACGAGCAGTACTTC. Translation: CATSDSGRGSYEQYF.

The CDR3 bases are TGTGCCAGTAGTATTCGGGCGGGAGCTGTAACCGGGGAGCTGTTTTTT. This sequence encodes CASSIRAGAVTGELFF. The chain has TRBV19 and TRBJ2-2; TRBD2 matches 7 bases. With 3 bases clipped from V and 5 bases from J, the junction kept 9 bases outside the gene matches. Germline CDR1 and CDR2: LNHDA and SQIVND (reference sequence). The CDR3 covers 16 residues.

V and J are TRBV7-9 and TRBJ2-7; TRBD2 is a possible D gene (6 bases). Per germline, CDR1 SEHNR and CDR2 FQNEAQ (reference sequence). The CDR3 extends over 16 amino acids. Trimming took 6 bases from V and 3 from J, leaving 21 bases between them. CDR3 in amino acids: CASSFLGGAGLYEQYF. In DNA, the CDR3 is TGTGCCAGCAGTTTCCTGGGCGGGGCAGGTCTCTACGAGCAGTACTTC.